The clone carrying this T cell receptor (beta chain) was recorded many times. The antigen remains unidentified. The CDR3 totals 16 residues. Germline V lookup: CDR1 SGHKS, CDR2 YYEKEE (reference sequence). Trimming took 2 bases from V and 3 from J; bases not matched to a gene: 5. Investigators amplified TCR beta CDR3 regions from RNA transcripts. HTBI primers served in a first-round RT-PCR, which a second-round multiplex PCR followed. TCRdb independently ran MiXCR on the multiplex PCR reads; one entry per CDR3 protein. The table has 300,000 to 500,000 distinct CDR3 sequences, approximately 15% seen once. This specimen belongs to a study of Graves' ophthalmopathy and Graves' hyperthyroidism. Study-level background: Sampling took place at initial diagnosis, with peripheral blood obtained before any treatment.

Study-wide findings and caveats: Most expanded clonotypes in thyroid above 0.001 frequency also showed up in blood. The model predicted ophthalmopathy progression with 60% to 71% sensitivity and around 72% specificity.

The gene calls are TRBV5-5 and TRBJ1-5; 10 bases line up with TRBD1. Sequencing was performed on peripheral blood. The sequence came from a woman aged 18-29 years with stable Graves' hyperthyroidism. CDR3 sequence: CASSFRQGALNQPQHF. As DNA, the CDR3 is TGTGCCAGCAGCTTCAGACAGGGGGCCCTCAATCAGCCCCAGCATTTT.